This T cell receptor (beta chain) originates from a study of cytomegalovirus exposure and HLA in healthy donors. 13 Jbeta primers and 60 Vbeta primers were used for the PCR. This table comes from immunoSEQ multiplex PCR, and its TCRdb copy is limited to in-frame clones, with some not included. This sample has around 53,000 clones, with almost 85% found just once. Germline V CDR1 and CDR2: MNHEY, SMNVEV (reference sequence). The CDR3 loop spans 14 amino acids. The V gene end was trimmed by 0 bases and the J gene end by 5 bases; junction bases not matched to a gene: 0. The V and J genes are TRBV27 and TRBJ2-2; 7 positions agree with TRBD2. The specimen was PBMCs. The clonotype was recovered from a man aged 45-65 years in good health and CMV-seronegative. CDR3 sequence: CASSLSGGTGELFF. Here the CDR3 DNA reads TGTGCCAGCAGTTTATCCGGGGGGACCGGGGAGCTGTTTTTT.